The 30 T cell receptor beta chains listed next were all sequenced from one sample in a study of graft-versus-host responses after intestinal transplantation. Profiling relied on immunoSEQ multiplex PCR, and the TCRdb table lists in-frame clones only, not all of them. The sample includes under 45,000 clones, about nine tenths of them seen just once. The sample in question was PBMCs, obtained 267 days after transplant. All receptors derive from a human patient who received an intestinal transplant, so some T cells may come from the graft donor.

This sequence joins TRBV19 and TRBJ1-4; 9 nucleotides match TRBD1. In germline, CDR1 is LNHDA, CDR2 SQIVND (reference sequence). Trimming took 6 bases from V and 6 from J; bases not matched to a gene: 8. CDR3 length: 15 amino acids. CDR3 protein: CASSPSGQGYEKLFF. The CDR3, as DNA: TGTGCCAGTAGCCCCTCGGGACAGGGTTATGAAAAACTGTTTTTT.

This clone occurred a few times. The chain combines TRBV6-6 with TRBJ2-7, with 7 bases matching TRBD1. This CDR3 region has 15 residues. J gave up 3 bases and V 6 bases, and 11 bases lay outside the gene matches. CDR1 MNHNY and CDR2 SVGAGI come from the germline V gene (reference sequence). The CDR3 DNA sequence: TGTGCCAGCAGCACGGCCCGGGACAGAGACTACGAGCAGTACTTC. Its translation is CASSTARDRDYEQYF.

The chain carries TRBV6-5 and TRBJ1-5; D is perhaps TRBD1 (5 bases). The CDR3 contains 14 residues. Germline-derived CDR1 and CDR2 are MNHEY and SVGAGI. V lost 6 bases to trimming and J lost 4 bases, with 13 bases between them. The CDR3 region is CASRTGGVNQPQHF. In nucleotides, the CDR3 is TGTGCCAGCAGGACGGGGGGGGTGAATCAGCCCCAGCATTTT.

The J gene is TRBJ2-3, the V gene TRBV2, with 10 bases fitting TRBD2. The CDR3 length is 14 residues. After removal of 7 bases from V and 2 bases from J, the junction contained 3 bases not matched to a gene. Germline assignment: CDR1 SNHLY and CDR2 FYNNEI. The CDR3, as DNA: TGTGCCAGCACTAGCGGGGGACCCACAGATACGCAGTATTTT. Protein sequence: CASTSGGPTDTQYF.

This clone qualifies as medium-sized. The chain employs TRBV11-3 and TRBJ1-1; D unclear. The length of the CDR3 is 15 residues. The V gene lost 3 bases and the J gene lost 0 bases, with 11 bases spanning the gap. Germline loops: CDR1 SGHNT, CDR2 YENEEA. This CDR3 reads CASSFLTLLNTEAFF. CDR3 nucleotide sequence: TGTGCCAGCAGCTTTCTGACCCTTTTGAACACTGAAGCTTTCTTT.

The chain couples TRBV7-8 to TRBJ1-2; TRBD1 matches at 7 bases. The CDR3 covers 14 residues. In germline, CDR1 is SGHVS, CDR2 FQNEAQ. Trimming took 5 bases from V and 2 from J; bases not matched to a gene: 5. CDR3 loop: CASSPSRGNYGYTF. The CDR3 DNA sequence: TGTGCCAGCAGCCCATCCAGGGGGAACTATGGCTACACCTTC.

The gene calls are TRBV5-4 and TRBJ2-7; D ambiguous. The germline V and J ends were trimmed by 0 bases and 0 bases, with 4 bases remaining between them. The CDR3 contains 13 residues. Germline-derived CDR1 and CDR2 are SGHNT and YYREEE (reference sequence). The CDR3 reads CASSLDGSYEQYF. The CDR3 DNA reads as TGTGCCAGCAGCTTGGACGGCTCCTACGAGCAGTACTTC.

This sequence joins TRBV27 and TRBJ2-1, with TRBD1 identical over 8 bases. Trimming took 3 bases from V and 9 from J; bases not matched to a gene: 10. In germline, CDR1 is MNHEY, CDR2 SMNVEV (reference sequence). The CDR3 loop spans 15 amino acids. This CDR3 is CASSFTGQAYFEQFF. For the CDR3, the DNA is TGTGCCAGCAGTTTTACGGGACAGGCGTACTTTGAGCAGTTCTTC.

The CDR3 DNA reads as TGTGCCAGCAGCTTAAACCCAGTAAACACTGAAGCTTTCTTT. This codes for CASSLNPVNTEAFF. The J gene is TRBJ1-1, the V gene TRBV11-2; D not certain. CDR1 and CDR2 (germline): SGHAT, FQNNGV. The CDR3 has 14 residues. Trimming removed 2 bases at V and 2 bases at J, with 9 bases between.

CDR3 sequence: CASSLVGEGNEKLFF. The CDR3 DNA reads TGCGCCAGCAGCTTGGTGGGAGAGGGGAATGAAAAACTGTTTTTT. This chain connects TRBV5-1 to TRBJ1-4, with D possibly being TRBD1 (5 bases). Germline lookup yields CDR1 SGHRS and CDR2 YFSETQ. The CDR3 is 15 amino acids. Trimming removed 0 bases from V and 5 bases from J, with 11 bases in between.

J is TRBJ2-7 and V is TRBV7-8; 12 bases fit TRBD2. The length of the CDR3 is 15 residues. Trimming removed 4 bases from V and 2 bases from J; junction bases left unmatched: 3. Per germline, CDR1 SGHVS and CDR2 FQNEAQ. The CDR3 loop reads CASSSRLAGAYEQYF. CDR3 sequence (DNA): TGTGCCAGCAGCTCCCGACTAGCGGGGGCCTACGAGCAGTACTTC.

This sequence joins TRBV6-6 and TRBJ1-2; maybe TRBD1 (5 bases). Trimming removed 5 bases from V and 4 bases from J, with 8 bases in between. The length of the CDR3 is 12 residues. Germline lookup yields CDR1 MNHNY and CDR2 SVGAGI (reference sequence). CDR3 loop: CASSPTVYGYTF. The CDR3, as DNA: TGTGCCAGCAGTCCGACAGTCTATGGCTACACCTTC.

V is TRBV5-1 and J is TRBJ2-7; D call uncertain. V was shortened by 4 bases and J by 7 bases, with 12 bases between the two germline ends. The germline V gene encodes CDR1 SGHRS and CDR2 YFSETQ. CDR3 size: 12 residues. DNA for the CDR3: TGCGCCAGCAGCAGTTTTGGCACGGAGCAGTACTTC. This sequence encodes CASSSFGTEQYF. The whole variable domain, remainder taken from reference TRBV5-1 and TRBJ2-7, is KAGVTQTPRYLIKTRGQQVTLSCSPISGHRSVSWYQQTPGQGLQFLFEYFSETQRNKGNFPGRFSGRQFSNSRSEMNVSTLELGDSALYLCASSSFGTEQYFGPGTRLTVT.

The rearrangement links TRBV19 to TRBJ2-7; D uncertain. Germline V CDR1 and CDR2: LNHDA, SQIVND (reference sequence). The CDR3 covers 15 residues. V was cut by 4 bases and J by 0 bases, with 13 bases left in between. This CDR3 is CASSTTSESSYEQYF. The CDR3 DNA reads TGTGCCAGTAGTACGACCTCGGAGAGCTCCTACGAGCAGTACTTC.

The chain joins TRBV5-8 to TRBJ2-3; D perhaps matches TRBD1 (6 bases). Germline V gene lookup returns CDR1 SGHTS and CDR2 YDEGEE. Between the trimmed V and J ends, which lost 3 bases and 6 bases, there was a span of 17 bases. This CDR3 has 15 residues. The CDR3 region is CASSYGQPFGDTQYF. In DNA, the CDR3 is TGTGCCAGCAGCTATGGACAGCCATTCGGGGATACGCAGTATTTT.

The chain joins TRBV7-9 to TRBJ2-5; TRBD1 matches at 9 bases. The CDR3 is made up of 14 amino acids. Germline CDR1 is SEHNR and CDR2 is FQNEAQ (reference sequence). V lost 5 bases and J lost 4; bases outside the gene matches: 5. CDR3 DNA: TGTGCCAGCAGCCCGGGACAGGGTACAGAGACCCAGTACTTC. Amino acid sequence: CASSPGQGTETQYF. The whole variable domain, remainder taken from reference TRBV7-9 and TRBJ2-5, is DTGVSQNPRHKITKRGQNVTFRCDPISEHNRLYWYRQTLGQGPEFLTYFQNEAQLEKSRLLSDRFSAERPKGSFSTLEIQRTEQGDSAMYLCASSPGQGTETQYFGPGTRLLVL.

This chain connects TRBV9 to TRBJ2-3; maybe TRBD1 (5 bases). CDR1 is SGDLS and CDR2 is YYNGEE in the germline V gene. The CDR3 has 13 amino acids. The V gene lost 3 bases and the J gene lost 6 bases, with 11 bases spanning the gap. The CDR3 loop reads CASSATPGDTQYF. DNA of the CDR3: TGTGCCAGCAGCGCGACGCCAGGGGATACGCAGTATTTT. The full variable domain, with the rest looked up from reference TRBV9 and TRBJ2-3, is DSGVTQTPKHLITATGQRVTLRCSPRSGDLSVYWYQQSLDQGLQFLIQYYNGEERAKGNILERFSAQQFPDLHSELNLSSLELGDSALYFCASSATPGDTQYFGPGTRLTVL.

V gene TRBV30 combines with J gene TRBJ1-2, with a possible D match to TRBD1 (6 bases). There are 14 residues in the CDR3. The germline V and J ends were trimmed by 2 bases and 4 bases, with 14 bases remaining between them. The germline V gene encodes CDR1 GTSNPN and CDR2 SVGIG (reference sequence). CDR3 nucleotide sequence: TGTGCCTGGAGTATCCAGGGGCTACTCTATGGCTACACCTTC. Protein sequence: CAWSIQGLLYGYTF.

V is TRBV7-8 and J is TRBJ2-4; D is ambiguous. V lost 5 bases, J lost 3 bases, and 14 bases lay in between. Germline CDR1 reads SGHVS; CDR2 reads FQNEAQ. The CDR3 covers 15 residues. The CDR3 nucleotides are TGTGCCAGCAGCCGCCTTCCAGGTTACAAAAACATTCAGTACTTC. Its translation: CASSRLPGYKNIQYF. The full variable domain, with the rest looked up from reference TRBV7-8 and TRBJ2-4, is GAGVSQSPRYKVAKRGQDVALRCDPISGHVSLFWYQQALGQGPEFLTYFQNEAQLDKSGLPSDRFFAERPEGSVSTLKIQRTQQEDSAVYLCASSRLPGYKNIQYFGAGTRLSVL.

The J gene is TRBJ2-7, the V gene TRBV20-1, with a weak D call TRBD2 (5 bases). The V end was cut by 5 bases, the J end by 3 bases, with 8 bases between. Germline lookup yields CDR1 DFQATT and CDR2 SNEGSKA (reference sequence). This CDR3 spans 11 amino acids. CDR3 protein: CSAGLDYEQYF. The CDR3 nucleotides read TGCAGTGCTGGACTCGACTACGAGCAGTACTTC.

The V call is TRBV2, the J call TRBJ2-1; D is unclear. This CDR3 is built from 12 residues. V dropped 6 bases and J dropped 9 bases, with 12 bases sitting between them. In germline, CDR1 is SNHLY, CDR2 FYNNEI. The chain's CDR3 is CASRAPGAEQFF. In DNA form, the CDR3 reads TGTGCCAGCAGAGCCCCCGGAGCTGAGCAGTTCTTC.

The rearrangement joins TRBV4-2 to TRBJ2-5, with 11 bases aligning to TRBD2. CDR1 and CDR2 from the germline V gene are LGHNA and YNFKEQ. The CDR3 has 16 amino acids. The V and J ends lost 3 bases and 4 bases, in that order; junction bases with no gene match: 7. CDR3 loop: CASSHSGLAEPETQYF. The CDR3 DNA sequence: TGTGCCAGCAGCCACTCGGGACTAGCGGAACCAGAGACCCAGTACTTC.

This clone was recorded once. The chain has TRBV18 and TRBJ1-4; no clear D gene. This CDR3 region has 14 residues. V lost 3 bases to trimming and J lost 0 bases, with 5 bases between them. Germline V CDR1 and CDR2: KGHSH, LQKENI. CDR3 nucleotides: TGTGCCAGCTCACCCGAATCAACTAATGAAAAACTGTTTTTT. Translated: CASSPESTNEKLFF.

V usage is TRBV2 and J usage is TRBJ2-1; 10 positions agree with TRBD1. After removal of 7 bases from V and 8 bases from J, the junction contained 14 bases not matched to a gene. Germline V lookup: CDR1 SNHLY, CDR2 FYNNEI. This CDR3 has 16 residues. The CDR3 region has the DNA TGTGCCAGCACCGCCCTGGAGGGACAGGGGAGGTATGAGCAGTTCTTC. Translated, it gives CASTALEGQGRYEQFF.

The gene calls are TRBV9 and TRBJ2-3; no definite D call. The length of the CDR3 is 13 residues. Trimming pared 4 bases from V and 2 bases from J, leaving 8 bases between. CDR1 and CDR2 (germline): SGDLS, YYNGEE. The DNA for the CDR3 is TGTGCCAGCAGCTCACCATACACAGATACGCAGTATTTT. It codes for CASSSPYTDTQYF.

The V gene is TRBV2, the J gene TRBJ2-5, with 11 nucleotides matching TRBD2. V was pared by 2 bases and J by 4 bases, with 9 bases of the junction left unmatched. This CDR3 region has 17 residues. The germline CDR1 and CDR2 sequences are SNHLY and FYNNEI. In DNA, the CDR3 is TGTGCCAGCAGTGAATGGGTCCTAGCGGGGGGAGGAGAGACCCAGTACTTC. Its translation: CASSEWVLAGGGETQYF.

The CDR3 coding sequence is TGTGCCAGCAGCCCCCGGGAAACGCCCAATCAGCCCCAGCATTTT. Residues: CASSPRETPNQPQHF. The chain uses TRBV27 and TRBJ1-5; no clear D. Germline CDR1 and CDR2: MNHEY and SMNVEV (reference sequence). The ends were cut back, 6 bases at V and 3 bases at J, with 15 bases in the middle. CDR3 length equals 15 residues.

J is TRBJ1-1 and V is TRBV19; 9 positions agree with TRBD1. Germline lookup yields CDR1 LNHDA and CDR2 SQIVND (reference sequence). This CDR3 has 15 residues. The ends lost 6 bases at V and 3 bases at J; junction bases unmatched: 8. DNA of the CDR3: TGTGCCAGTAGCACAACAGGGGGCTGGGACACTGAAGCTTTCTTT. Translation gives CASSTTGGWDTEAFF.

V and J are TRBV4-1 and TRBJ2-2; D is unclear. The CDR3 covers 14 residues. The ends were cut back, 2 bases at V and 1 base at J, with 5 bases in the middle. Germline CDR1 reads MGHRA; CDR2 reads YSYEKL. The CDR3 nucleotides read TGCGCCAGCAGCCAATACCGGAACACCGGGGAGCTGTTTTTT. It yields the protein CASSQYRNTGELFF.

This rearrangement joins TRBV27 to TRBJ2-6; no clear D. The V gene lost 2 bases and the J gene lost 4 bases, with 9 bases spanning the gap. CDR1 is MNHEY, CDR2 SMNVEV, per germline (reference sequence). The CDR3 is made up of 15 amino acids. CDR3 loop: CASSLNGRGANVLTF. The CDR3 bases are TGTGCCAGCAGTTTAAATGGCCGGGGGGCCAACGTCCTGACTTTC.